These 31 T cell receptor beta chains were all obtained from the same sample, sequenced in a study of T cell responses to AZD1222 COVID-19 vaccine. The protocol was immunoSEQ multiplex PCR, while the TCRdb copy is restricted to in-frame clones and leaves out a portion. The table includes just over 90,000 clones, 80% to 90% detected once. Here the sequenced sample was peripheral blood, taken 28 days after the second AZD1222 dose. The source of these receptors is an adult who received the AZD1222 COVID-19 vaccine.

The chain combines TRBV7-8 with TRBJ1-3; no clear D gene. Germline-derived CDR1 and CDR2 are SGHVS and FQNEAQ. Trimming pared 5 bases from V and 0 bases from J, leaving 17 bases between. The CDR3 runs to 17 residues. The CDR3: CASSPRGSPLSGNTIYF. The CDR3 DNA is TGTGCCAGCAGCCCGCGAGGCAGCCCGCTCTCTGGAAACACCATATATTTT. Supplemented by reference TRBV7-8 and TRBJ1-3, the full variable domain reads GAGVSQSPRYKVAKRGQDVALRCDPISGHVSLFWYQQALGQGPEFLTYFQNEAQLDKSGLPSDRFFAERPEGSVSTLKIQRTQQEDSAVYLCASSPRGSPLSGNTIYFGEGSWLTVV.

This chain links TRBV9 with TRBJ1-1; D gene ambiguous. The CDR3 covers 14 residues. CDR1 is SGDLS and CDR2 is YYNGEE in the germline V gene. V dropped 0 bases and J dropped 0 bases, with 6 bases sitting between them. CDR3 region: CASSVEHMNTEAFF. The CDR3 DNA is TGTGCCAGCAGCGTAGAACACATGAACACTGAAGCTTTCTTT.

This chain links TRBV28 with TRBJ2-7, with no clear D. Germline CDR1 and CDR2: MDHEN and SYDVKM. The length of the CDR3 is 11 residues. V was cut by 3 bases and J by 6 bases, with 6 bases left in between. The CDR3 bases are TGTGCCAGCAGTTTTAGGCTCGAGCAGTACTTC. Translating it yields CASSFRLEQYF.

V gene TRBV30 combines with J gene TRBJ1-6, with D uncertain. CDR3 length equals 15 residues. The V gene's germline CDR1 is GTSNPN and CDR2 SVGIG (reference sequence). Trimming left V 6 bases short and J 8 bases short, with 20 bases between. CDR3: CACRNGERVDSPLHF. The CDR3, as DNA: TGTGCCTGTCGGAACGGGGAGAGGGTAGATTCACCCCTCCACTTT. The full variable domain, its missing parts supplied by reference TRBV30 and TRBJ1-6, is SQTIHQWPATLVQPVGSPLSLECTVEGTSNPNLYWYRQAAGRGLQLLFYSVGIGQISSEVPQNLSASRPQDRQFILSSKKLLLSDSGFYLCACRNGERVDSPLHFGNGTRLTVT.

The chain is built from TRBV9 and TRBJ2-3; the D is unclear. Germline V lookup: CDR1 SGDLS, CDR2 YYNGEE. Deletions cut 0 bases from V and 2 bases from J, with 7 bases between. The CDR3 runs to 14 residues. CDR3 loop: CASSVGTNTDTQYF. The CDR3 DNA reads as TGTGCCAGCAGCGTAGGTACGAACACAGATACGCAGTATTTT.

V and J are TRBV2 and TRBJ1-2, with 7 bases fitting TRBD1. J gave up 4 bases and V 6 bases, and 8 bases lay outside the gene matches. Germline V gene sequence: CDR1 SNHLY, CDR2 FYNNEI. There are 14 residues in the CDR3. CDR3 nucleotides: TGTGCCAGCAGGCCCGGGACAGACGTCTATGGCTACACCTTC. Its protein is CASRPGTDVYGYTF.

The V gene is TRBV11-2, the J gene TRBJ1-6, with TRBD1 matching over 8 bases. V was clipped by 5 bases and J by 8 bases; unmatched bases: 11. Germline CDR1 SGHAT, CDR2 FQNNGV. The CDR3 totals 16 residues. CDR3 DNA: TGTGCCAGCAGCCAACGACGCACAGGGGGGGATTCACCCCTCCACTTT. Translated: CASSQRRTGGDSPLHF. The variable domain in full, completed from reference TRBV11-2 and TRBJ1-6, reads EAGVAQSPRYKIIEKRQSVAFWCNPISGHATLYWYQQILGQGPKLLIQFQNNGVVDDSQLPKDRFSAERLKGVDSTLKIQPAKLEDSAVYLCASSQRRTGGDSPLHFGNGTRLTVT.

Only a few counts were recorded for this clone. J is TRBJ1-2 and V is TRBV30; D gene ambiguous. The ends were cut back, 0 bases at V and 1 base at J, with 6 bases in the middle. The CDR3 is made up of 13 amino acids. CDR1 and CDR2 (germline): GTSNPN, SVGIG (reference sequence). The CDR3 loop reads CAWSVASNYGYTF. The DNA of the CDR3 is TGTGCCTGGAGTGTAGCCAGTAACTATGGCTACACCTTC.

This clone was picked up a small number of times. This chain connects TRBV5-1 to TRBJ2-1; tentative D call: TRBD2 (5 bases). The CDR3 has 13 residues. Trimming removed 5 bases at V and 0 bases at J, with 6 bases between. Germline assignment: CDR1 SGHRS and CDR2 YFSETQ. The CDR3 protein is CASRLDSYNEQFF. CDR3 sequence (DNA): TGCGCCAGCAGACTAGACTCCTACAATGAGCAGTTCTTC.

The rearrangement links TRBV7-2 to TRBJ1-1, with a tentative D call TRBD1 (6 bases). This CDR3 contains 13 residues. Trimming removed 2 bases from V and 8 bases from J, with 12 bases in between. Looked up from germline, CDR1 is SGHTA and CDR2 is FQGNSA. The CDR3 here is CASSLFSQGEAFF. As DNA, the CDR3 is TGTGCCAGCAGCTTATTCTCCCAGGGGGAAGCTTTCTTT.

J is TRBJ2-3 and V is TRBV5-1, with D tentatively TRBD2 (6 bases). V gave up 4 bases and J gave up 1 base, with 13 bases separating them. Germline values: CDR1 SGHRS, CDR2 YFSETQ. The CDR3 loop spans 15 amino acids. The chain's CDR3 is CASSILGGGTDTQYF. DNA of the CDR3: TGCGCCAGCAGCATCTTAGGAGGGGGCACAGATACGCAGTATTTT.

In DNA, the CDR3 is TGTGCCAGCAGCTTCCAAATCCAAGCCGGGGAGCTGTTTTTT. This gives the protein CASSFQIQAGELFF. The chain joins TRBV7-3 to TRBJ2-2; D gene unclear. The V end was cut by 3 bases, the J end by 6 bases, with 11 bases between. The length of the CDR3 is 14 residues. Germline V CDR1 and CDR2: SGHTA, FQGTGA.

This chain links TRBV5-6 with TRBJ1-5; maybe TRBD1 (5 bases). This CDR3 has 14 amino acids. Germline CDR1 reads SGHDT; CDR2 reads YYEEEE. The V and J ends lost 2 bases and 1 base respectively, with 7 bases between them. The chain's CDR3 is CASSLWGSNQPQHF. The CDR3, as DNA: TGTGCCAGCAGCTTATGGGGGAGCAATCAGCCCCAGCATTTT.

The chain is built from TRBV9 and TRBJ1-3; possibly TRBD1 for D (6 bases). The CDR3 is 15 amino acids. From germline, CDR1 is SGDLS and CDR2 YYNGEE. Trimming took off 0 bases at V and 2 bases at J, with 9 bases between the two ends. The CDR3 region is CASSVEDSPGNTIYF. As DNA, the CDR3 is TGTGCCAGCAGCGTAGAGGACAGTCCTGGAAACACCATATATTTT.

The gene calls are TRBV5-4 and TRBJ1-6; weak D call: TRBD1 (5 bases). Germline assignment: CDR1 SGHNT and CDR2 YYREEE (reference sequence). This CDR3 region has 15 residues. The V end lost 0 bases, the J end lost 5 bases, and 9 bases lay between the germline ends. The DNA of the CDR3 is TGTGCCAGCAGCTTGGAGGGGTCCAATAATTCACCCCTCCACTTT. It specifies CASSLEGSNNSPLHF.

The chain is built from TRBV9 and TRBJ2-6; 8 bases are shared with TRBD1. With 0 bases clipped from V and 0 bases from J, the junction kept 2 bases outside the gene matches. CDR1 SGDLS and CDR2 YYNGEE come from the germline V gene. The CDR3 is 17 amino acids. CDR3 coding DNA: TGTGCCAGCAGCGTAGGGACAGGGACCTCTGGGGCCAACGTCCTGACTTTC. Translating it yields CASSVGTGTSGANVLTF.

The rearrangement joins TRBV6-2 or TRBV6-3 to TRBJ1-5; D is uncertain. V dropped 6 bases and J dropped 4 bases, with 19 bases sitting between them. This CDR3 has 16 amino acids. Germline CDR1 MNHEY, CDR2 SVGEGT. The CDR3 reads CASSRRTAGLNQPQHF. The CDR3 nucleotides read TGTGCCAGCAGCCGCAGGACGGCGGGTCTTAATCAGCCCCAGCATTTT.

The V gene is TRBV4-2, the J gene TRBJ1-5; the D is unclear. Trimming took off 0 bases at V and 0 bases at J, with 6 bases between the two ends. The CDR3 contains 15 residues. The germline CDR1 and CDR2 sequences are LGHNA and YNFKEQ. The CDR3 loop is CASSQDKGSNQPQHF. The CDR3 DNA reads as TGTGCCAGCAGCCAAGATAAGGGTAGCAATCAGCCCCAGCATTTT.

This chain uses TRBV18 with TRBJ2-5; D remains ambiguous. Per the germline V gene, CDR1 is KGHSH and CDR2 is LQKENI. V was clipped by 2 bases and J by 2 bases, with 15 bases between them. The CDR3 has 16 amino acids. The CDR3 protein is CASSPSSETRQETQYF. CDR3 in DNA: TGTGCCAGCTCACCATCCTCGGAGACACGACAAGAGACCCAGTACTTC. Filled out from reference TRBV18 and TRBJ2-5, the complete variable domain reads NAGVMQNPRHLVRRRGQEARLRCSPMKGHSHVYWYRQLPEEGLKFMVYLQKENIIDESGMPKERFSAEFPKEGPSILRIQQVVRGDSAAYFCASSPSSETRQETQYFGPGTRLLVL.

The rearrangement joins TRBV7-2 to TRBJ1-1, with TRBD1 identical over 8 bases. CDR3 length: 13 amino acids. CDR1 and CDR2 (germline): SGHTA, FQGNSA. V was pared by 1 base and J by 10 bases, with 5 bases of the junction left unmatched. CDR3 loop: CASSLDQGAAAFF. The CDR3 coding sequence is TGTGCCAGCAGCTTAGATCAGGGGGCGGCAGCTTTCTTT.

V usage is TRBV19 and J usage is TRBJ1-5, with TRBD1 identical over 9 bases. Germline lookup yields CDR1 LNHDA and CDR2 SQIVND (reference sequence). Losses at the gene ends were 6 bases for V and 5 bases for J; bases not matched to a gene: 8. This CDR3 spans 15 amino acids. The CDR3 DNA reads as TGTGCCAGTAGAGAGGACAGGGGATTGTATCAGCCCCAGCATTTT. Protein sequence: CASREDRGLYQPQHF.

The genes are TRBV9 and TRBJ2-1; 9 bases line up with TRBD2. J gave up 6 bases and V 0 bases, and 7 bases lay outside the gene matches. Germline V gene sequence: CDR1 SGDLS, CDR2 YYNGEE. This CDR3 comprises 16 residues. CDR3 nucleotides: TGTGCCAGCAGCGTAGTCGGGCTAGCGGGGAGCAATGAGCAGTTCTTC. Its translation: CASSVVGLAGSNEQFF.

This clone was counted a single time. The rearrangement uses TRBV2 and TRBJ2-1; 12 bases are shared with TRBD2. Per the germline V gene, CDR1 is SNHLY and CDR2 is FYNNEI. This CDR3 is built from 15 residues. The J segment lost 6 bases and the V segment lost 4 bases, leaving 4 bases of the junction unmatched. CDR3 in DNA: TGTGCCAGCAGTGTCCCTAGCGGGAGGGGCAATGAGCAGTTCTTC. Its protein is CASSVPSGRGNEQFF.

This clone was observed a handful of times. The CDR3 nucleotides are TGTGCCAGCAGTGAACCGGGACAGGGAGGCTATGGCTACACCTTC. Translating it yields CASSEPGQGGYGYTF. The chain carries TRBV6-1 and TRBJ1-2; 9 bases are a match to TRBD1. Trimming at V came to 2 bases and at J to 4 bases, leaving 5 bases not matched to a gene. The CDR3 is 15 amino acids. CDR1 is MNHNS, CDR2 SASEGT, per germline.

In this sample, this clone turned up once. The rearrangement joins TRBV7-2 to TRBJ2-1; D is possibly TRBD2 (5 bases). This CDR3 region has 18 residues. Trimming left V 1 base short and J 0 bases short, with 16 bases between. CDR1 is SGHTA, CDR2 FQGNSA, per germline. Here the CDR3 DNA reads TGTGCCAGCAGCTTAGAGAGGGTGGGTCGAAGCTCCTACAATGAGCAGTTCTTC. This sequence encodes CASSLERVGRSSYNEQFF.

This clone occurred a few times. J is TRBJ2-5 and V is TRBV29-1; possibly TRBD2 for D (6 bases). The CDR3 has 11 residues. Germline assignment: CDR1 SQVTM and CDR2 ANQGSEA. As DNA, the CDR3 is TGCGGGGGACTGAACCAAGAGACCCAGTACTTC. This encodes CGGLNQETQYF.

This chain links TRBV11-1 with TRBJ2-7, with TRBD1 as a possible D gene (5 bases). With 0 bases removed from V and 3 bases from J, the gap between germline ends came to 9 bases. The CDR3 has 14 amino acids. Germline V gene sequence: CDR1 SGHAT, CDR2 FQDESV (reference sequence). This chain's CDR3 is CASSLAQGYYEQYF. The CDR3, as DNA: TGTGCCAGCAGCTTAGCCCAGGGATACTACGAGCAGTACTTC. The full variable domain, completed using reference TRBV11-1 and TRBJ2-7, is EAEVAQSPRYKITEKSQAVAFWCDPISGHATLYWYRQILGQGPELLVQFQDESVVDDSQLPKDRFSAERLKGVDSTLKIQPAELGDSAMYLCASSLAQGYYEQYFGPGTRLTVT.

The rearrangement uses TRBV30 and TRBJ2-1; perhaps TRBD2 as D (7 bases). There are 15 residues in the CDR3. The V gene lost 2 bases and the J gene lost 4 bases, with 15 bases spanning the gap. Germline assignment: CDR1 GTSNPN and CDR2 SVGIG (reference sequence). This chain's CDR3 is CAWSRGGFSYNEQFF. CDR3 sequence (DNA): TGTGCCTGGAGTAGGGGGGGCTTCTCTTACAATGAGCAGTTCTTC.

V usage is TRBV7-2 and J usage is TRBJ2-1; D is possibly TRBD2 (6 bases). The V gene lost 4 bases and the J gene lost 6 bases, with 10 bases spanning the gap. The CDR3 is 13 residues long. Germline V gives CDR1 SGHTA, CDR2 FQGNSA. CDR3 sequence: CASSYREPNEQFF. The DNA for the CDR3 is TGTGCCAGCAGCTACCGGGAGCCCAATGAGCAGTTCTTC. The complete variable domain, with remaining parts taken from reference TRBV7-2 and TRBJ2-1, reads GAGVSQSPSNKVTEKGKDVELRCDPISGHTALYWYRQSLGQGLEFLIYFQGNSAPDKSGLPSDRFSAERTGGSVSTLTIQRTQQEDSAVYLCASSYREPNEQFFGPGTRLTVL.

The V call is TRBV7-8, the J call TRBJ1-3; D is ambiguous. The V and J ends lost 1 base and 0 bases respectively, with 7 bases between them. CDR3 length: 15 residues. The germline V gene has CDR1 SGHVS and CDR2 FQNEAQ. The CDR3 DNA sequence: TGTGCCAGCAGCTTAGTAAGAGTCTCTGGAAACACCATATATTTT. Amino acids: CASSLVRVSGNTIYF.

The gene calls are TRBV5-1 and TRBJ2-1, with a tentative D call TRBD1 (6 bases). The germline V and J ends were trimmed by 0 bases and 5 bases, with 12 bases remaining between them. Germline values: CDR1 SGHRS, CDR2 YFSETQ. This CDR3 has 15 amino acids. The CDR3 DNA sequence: TGCGCCAGCAGCTTGGCACCAGGGGTCAACAATGAGCAGTTCTTC. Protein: CASSLAPGVNNEQFF.